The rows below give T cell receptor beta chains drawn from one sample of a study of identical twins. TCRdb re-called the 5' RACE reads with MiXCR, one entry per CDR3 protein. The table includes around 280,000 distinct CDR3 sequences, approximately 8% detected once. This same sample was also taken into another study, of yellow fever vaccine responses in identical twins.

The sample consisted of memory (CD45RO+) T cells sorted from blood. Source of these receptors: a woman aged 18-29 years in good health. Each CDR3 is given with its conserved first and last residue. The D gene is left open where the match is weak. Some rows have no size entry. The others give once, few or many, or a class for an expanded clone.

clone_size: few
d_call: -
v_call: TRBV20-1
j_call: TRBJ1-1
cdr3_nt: TGCAGTGCTAGAGGGGCTGAAGCTTTCTTT
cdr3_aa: CSARGAEAFF

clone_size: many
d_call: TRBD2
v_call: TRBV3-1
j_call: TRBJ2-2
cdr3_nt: TGTGCCAGCAGCCCCACTAGCGGGAGCTCCGGGGAGCTGTTTTTT
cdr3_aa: CASSPTSGSSGELFF

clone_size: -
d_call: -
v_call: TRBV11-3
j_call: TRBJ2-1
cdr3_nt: TGTGCCAGCAGCTTAGAGGGTCGGGGAATTGGTCCCCGAACCTACAATGAGCAGTTCTTC
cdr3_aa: CASSLEGRGIGPRTYNEQFF

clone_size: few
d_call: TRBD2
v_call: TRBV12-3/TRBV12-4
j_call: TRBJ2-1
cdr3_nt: TGTGCCAGCAGCGACCACTGGGGTAGCGGGAGTTTCAATGAGCAGTTCTTC
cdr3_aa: CASSDHWGSGSFNEQFF

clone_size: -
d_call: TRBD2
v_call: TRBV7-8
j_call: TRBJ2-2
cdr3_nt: TGTGCCAGCAGCTTAGAACTAGCGGGGTGGCGGACCGGGGAGCTGTTTTTT
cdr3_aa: CASSLELAGWRTGELFF

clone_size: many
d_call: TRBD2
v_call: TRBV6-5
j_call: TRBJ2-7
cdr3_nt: TGTGCCAGCAGTTACGACGGGACTAGCGGGCTCCACGAGCAGTACTTC
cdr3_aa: CASSYDGTSGLHEQYF

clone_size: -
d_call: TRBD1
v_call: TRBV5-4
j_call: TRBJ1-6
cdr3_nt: TGTGCCAGCAGTTACAGGACAGGGCTATCACCCCTCCACTTT
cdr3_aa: CASSYRTGLSPLHF

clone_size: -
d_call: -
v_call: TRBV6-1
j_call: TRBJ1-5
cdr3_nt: TGTGCCAGCAGTGAAGTGGCAGGAGGGCGGCCCCAGCATTTT
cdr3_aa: CASSEVAGGRPQHF

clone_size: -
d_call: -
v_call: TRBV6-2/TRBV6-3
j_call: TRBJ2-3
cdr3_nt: TGTGCCAGCAGCCCCGCCGGCCTCGGGAAGGTGGCAGATACGCAGTATTTT
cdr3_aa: CASSPAGLGKVADTQYF

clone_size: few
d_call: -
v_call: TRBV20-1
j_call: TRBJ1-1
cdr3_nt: TGCAGTGCTAGGAACCTGAACACTGAAGCTTTCTTT
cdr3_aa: CSARNLNTEAFF

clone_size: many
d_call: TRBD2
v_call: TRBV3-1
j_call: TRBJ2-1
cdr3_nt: TGTGCCAGCGCAGGCCCTCGGACTAGCGGCAGCTCCTACAATGAGCAGTTCTTC
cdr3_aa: CASAGPRTSGSSYNEQFF

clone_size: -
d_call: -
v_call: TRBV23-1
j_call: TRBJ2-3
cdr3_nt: TGCGCCAGCAGTCAAAAAGCAGATACGCAGTATTTT
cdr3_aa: CASSQKADTQYF

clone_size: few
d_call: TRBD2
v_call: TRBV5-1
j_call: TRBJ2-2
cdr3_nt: TGCGCCAGCTGCTACGTAGCGGGGGGGAACACCGGGGAGCTGTTTTTT
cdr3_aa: CASCYVAGGNTGELFF

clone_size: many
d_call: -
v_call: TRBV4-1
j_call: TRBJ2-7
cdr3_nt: TGCGCCAGCAGCCAAGGGGAGAATCAGGGGGGTTTTCGCTCCGAGCAGTACTTC
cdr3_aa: CASSQGENQGGFRSEQYF

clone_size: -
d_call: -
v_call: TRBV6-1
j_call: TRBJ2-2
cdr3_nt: TGTGCCAGCACCCGCGGATACACCGGGGAGCTGTTTTTT
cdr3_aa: CASTRGYTGELFF

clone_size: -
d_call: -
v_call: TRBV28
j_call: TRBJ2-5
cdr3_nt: TGTGCCAGCGGGATCGAAGAGACCCAGTACTTC
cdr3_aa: CASGIEETQYF

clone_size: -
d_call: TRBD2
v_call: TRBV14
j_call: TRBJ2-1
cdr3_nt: TGTGCCAGCAGCCAAGGGAGCGGGAGGCTGGGGAATGAGCAGTTCTTC
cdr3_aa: CASSQGSGRLGNEQFF

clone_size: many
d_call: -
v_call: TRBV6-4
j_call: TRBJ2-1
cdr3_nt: TGTGCCAGCAGTGACGATGGGGGGGGGCCTGTCTATGAGCAGTTCTTC
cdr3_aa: CASSDDGGGPVYEQFF

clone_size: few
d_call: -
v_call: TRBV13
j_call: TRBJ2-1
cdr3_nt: TGTGCCAGCAGCTTATCGTGGGGCAGGGGCTCCTACAATGAGCAGTTCTTC
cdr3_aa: CASSLSWGRGSYNEQFF

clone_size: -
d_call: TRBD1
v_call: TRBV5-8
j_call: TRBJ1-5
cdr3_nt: TGTGCCAGCAGCCGGCGGACAGGGGGTCATCAGCCCCAGCATTTT
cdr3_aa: CASSRRTGGHQPQHF

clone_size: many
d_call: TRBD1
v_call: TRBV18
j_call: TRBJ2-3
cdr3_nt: TGTGCCAGCTCACCAACTAAGACCGGGACAGGGGGCACAGATACGCAGTATTTT
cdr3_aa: CASSPTKTGTGGTDTQYF

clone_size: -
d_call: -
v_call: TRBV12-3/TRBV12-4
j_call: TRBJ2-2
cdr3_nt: TGTGCCAGCAGTCCGCTTGGGCGGGAGAACACCGGGGAGCTGTTTTTT
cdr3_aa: CASSPLGRENTGELFF

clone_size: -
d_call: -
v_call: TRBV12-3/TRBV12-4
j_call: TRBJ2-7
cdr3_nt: TGTGCCAGCAGTTTAGTTGGCAGGGTGAGAGAGCAGTACTTC
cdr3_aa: CASSLVGRVREQYF

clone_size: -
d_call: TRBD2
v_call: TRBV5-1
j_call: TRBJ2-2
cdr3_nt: TGCGCCAGCAGCTCCCCCTGGGGAGCGGGGGCCAACACCGGTGAGCTGTTTTTT
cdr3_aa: CASSSPWGAGANTGELFF

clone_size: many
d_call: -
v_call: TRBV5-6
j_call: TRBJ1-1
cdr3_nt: TGTGCCAGCAGCTCGAACCGTGAAGCTTTCTTT
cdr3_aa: CASSSNREAFF

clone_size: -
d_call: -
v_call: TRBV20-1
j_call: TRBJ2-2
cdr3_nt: TGCAGTGCTCCAAATCGACTAGATACCGGGGAGCTGTTTTTT
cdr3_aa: CSAPNRLDTGELFF

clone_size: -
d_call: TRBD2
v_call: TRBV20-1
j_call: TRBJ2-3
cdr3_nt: TGCAGTGCTAAGGGGACTACCCGCGGGGGCACAGATACGCAGTATTTT
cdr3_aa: CSAKGTTRGGTDTQYF

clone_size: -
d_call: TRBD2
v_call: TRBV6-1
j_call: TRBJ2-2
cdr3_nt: TGTGCCAGCACGGGGGGGTCTGATGTAGGGGAGCTGTTTTTT
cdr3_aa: CASTGGSDVGELFF

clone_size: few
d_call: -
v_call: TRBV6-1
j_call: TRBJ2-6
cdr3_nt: TGTGCCAGCAGTGGCCTCTCTGGGGCCAACGTCCTGACTTTC
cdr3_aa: CASSGLSGANVLTF

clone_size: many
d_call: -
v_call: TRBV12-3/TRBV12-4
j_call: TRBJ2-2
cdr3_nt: TGTGCCAGCAGTTTAGGGTCGGCCGGGGAGCTGTTTTTT
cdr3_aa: CASSLGSAGELFF

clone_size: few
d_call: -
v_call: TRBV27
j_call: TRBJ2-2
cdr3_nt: TGTGCCAGCAGTTTGACCAGGGGGGACACCGGGGAGCTGTTTTTT
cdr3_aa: CASSLTRGDTGELFF

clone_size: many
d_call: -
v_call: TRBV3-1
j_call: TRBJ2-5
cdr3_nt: TGTGCCAGCAGCCGCAGGGATGAGGCCCAGTACTTC
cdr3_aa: CASSRRDEAQYF

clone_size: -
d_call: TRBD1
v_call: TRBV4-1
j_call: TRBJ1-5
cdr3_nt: TGCGCCAGCAGCCAAGAAGACTGGACAGGGGGCTTTAATCAGCCCCAGCATTTT
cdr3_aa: CASSQEDWTGGFNQPQHF

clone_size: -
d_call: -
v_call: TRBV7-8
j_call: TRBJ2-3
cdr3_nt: TGTGCCAGCAGCCAAGAGCGGGCAGGGGGGGATACGCAGTATTTT
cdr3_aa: CASSQERAGGDTQYF

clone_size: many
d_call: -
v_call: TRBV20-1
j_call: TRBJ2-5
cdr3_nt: TGCAGTGCTAGAGGGGCAGGGTCTCAAGTTTCCATCCAAGAGACCCAGTACTTC
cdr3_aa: CSARGAGSQVSIQETQYF

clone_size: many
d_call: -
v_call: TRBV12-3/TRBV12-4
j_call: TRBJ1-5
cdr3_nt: TGTGCCAGCAGCGCCCAGCAGGGGAATCAGCCCCAGCATTTT
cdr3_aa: CASSAQQGNQPQHF

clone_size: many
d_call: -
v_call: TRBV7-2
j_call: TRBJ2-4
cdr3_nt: TGTGCCAGCAGCGGTGGAGTAGTCGGTTTTCGAAACATTCAGTACTTC
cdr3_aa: CASSGGVVGFRNIQYF

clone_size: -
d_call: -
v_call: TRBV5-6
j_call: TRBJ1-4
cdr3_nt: TGTGCCAGCAGCCGCAGGGATGAAAAACTGTTTTTT
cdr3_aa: CASSRRDEKLFF

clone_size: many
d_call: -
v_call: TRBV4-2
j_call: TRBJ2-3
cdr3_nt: TGTGCCAGCAGCCAAGATTTCGATACGCAGTATTTT
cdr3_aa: CASSQDFDTQYF

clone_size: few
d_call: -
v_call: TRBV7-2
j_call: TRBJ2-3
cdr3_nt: TGTGCCAGCAGCTTCAGGCTTTTCTTAGATACGCAGTATTTT
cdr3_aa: CASSFRLFLDTQYF

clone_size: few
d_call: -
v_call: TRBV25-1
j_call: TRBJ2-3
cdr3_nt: TGTGCCAGCAGTGATTATAACAGGGGCACAGATACGCAGTATTTT
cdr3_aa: CASSDYNRGTDTQYF

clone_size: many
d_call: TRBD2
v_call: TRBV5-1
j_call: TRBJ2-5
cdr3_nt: TGCGCCAGCAGCTTGGCCGGCTCTAGCGGACAAGAGACCCAGTACTTC
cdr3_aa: CASSLAGSSGQETQYF

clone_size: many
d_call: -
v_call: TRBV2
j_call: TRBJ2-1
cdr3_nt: TGTGCCAGCATTTTGACTAGTCCCTACAATGAGCAGTTCTTC
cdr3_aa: CASILTSPYNEQFF

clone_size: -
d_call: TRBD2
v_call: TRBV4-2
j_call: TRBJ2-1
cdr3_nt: TGTGCCAGCAGCCAAGCTTCTGGGACTAGAGGACCCTACAATGAGCAGTTCTTC
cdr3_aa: CASSQASGTRGPYNEQFF

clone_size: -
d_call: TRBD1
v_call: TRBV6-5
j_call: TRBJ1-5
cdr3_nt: TGTGCCAGCAGTTATACAGGGGGGTTCGATCAGCCCCAGCATTTT
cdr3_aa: CASSYTGGFDQPQHF

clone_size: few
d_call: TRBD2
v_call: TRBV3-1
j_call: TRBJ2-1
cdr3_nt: TGTGCCAGCAGCCAACTCCCCCCGGGACTAGCCGCCAATGAGCAGTTCTTC
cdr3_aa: CASSQLPPGLAANEQFF

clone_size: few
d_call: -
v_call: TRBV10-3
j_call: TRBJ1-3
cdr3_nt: TGTGCCATCAGTGGAGATCCTGGAAACACCATATATTTT
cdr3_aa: CAISGDPGNTIYF

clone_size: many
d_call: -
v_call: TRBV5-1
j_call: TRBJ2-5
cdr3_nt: TGCGCCAGCAGCTTGGGACAGGTCCCCCAAGAGACCCAGTACTTC
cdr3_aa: CASSLGQVPQETQYF

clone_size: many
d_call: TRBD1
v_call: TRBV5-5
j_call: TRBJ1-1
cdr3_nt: TGTGCCAGCAGCCTACAGGGGGCAGTCGGCACTGAAGCTTTCTTT
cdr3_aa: CASSLQGAVGTEAFF

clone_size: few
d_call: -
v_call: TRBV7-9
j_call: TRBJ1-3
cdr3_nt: TGTGCCAGCAGCTTTGGGGCCCCAAAGGGTCCTGGAAACACCATATATTTT
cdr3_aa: CASSFGAPKGPGNTIYF

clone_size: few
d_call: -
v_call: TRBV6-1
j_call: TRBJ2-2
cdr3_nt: TGTGCCAGCACCAACGGAGCTACGAACACCGGGGAGCTGTTTTTT
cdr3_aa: CASTNGATNTGELFF

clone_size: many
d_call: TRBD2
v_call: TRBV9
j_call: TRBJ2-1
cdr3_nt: TGTGCCAGCAGCATTAGCGGGAGCTCCTACAATGAGCAGTTCTTC
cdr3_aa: CASSISGSSYNEQFF

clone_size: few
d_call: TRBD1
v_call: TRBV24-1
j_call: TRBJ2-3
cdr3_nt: TGTGCCACCAGTGCCCAGGGGGCGCGAGGAGATACGCAGTATTTT
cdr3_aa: CATSAQGARGDTQYF

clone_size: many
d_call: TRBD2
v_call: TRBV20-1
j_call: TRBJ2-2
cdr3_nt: TGCAGTGCTAGAAGACTAGCCCCCGGGGAGCTGTTTTTT
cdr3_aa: CSARRLAPGELFF

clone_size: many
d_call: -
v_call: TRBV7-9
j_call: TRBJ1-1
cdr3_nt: TGTGCCAGCAGCGCCCGACAGACCGGAACTGAAGCTTTCTTT
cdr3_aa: CASSARQTGTEAFF